This passage covers 10 T cell receptor beta chains from one sample sequenced in a study of blood T cell repertoires in COVID-19. Only in-frame clones appear in the TCRdb table, and some are missing; sequencing was by immunoSEQ multiplex PCR. The sample has roughly 500,000 clones; approximately 88% are singletons. The sample taken for sequencing was PBMCs or T cells enriched from blood (not recorded which). These receptors were obtained from a woman aged 40 to 50 who had recovered from COVID-19.

This chain joins TRBV11-2 and TRBJ2-5; TRBD1 aligns across 8 bases. Trimming cost V 4 bases and J 2 bases; bases outside gene matches: 6. This CDR3 has 15 residues. Germline CDR1 reads SGHAT; CDR2 reads FQNNGV. In DNA, the CDR3 is TGTGCCAGCAGCTCAGGGGGCGCGTCGCAAGAGACCCAGTACTTC. It yields the protein CASSSGGASQETQYF. Drawing the rest from reference TRBV11-2 and TRBJ2-5, the complete variable domain is EAGVAQSPRYKIIEKRQSVAFWCNPISGHATLYWYQQILGQGPKLLIQFQNNGVVDDSQLPKDRFSAERLKGVDSTLKIQPAKLEDSAVYLCASSSGGASQETQYFGPGTRLLVL.

V usage is TRBV7-8 and J usage is TRBJ2-5; perhaps TRBD1 as D (5 bases). CDR1 is SGHVS and CDR2 is FQNEAQ in the germline V gene. V was cut by 6 bases and J by 1 base, with 12 bases left in between. The CDR3 consists of 14 residues. The CDR3 sequence is CASSRGRAQETQYF. Written as DNA, the CDR3 is TGTGCCAGCAGTCGAGGCAGGGCCCAAGAGACCCAGTACTTC.

The chain combines TRBV19 with TRBJ1-1; 7 positions agree with TRBD1. Germline-derived CDR1 and CDR2 are LNHDA and SQIVND (reference sequence). J gave up 1 base and V 8 bases, and 7 bases lay outside the gene matches. The CDR3 extends over 14 amino acids. The CDR3 protein is CASVTGTANTEAFF. The CDR3, as DNA: TGTGCCAGTGTAACCGGGACAGCGAACACTGAAGCTTTCTTT.

The V gene is TRBV5-6, the J gene TRBJ1-5, with D uncertain. Germline CDR1 reads SGHDT; CDR2 reads YYEEEE. The CDR3 consists of 15 residues. Trimming cost V 1 base and J 0 bases, with 8 bases left between them. CDR3 region: CASSLIPNSNQPQHF. CDR3 DNA sequence: TGTGCCAGCAGCTTGATTCCCAATAGCAATCAGCCCCAGCATTTT.

The chain joins TRBV27 to TRBJ2-1, with a tentative D call TRBD2 (5 bases). This CDR3 has 14 amino acids. V was clipped by 6 bases and J by 0 bases, with 9 bases between them. Germline loops: CDR1 MNHEY, CDR2 SMNVEV (reference sequence). CDR3 region: CASSVGSSYNEQFF. The DNA of the CDR3 is TGTGCCAGCAGCGTGGGGAGCTCCTACAATGAGCAGTTCTTC.

The chain has TRBV24-1 and TRBJ2-4; maybe TRBD1 (6 bases). V was shortened by 0 bases and J by 0 bases, with 14 bases between the two germline ends. The CDR3 has 18 amino acids. Germline-derived CDR1 and CDR2 are KGHDR and SFDVKD. The CDR3 protein is CATSDLGQEGVAKNIQYF. For the CDR3, the DNA is TGTGCCACCAGTGATTTGGGACAAGAGGGGGTAGCCAAAAACATTCAGTACTTC.

The rearrangement links TRBV6-1 to TRBJ2-3; 8 positions agree with TRBD2. Unmatched junction bases numbered 10, after V lost 2 bases and J lost 6 bases. CDR3 length equals 16 residues. Germline V gene data show CDR1 as MNHNS and CDR2 as SASEGT. CDR3 sequence: CASSEFPGRASDTQYF. In DNA form, the CDR3 reads TGTGCCAGCAGTGAATTCCCCGGGAGGGCGTCGGATACGCAGTATTTT.

This clone was counted between two and nine times. The chain is built from TRBV5-5 and TRBJ1-2; TRBD1 is a possible D gene (6 bases). Trimming left V 6 bases short and J 3 bases short, with 18 bases between. The CDR3 totals 15 residues. CDR1 is SGHKS, CDR2 YYEKEE, per germline (reference sequence). In nucleotides, the CDR3 is TGTGCCAGCATAAAATCCGGGACACCCGACTATGGCTACACCTTC. Residues: CASIKSGTPDYGYTF.

This clone was seen only a few times. The chain employs TRBV4-1 and TRBJ2-2; 8 nucleotides agree with TRBD2. There are 17 residues in the CDR3. V gave up 7 bases and J gave up 4 bases; unmatched junction bases: 14. Germline-derived CDR1 and CDR2 are MGHRA and YSYEKL. The CDR3 region has the DNA TGCGCCAGCACCACCTTCCCCGGGACTAGTTCCACCGGGGAGCTGTTTTTT. Translated, it gives CASTTFPGTSSTGELFF.

The chain recombines TRBV28 with TRBJ2-7, with a tentative D call TRBD2 (6 bases). This CDR3 is 14 amino acids long. Germline CDR1 is MDHEN and CDR2 is SYDVKM. V shed 3 bases and J shed 7 bases, with 16 bases lying between them. This CDR3 is CASSFYGTAGEQYF. CDR3 DNA sequence: TGTGCCAGCAGTTTTTATGGCACCGCGGGGGAGCAGTACTTC.